Shown below are 32 T cell receptor beta chains from a single sample sequenced in a study of molecular identifiers for immune sequencing clone quantification. TCRdb called the PCR reads again in MiXCR, with one record for every CDR3 protein. The table lists approximately 20,000 distinct CDR3 sequences, about 21% of them singletons, with approximately 6.4% in the top ten. Sequenced input: naive CD8+ T cells from blood, with Jurkat cell RNA spiked in. Subset given: FACS-sorted CD8+CD4-CCR7+CD45RA+ naive T cells. These receptors originate from a human donor in good health. Some libraries in this study had Jurkat cell RNA spiked in.

This chain connects TRBV10-2 to TRBJ1-1; tentative D call: TRBD1 (6 bases). The V end lost 10 bases, the J end lost 9 bases, and 18 bases lay between the germline ends. This CDR3 contains 12 residues. Germline V gives CDR1 WSHSY, CDR2 SAAADI. In DNA form, the CDR3 reads TGCGCCACCACATCCCGGGACATACAAGCTTTCTTT. Protein: CATTSRDIQAFF.

A single count supports this clonotype. A much bigger clone sits one base away, suggesting this may be a read error. The J gene is TRBJ2-7, the V gene TRBV21-1; the table's D call, TRBD2, has no DNA check behind it. TRBV21-1 represents a pseudogene. The CDR3 totals 14 residues. In DNA form, the CDR3 reads TGTACCAGCAGCAAAGGGACTAGGCCGGGGGAGCAGTACTTC. It specifies CTSSKGTRPGEQYF.

With regard to this clonotype: Mismatch with germline at one junction end may stem from a read error. The chain recombines TRBV24-1 with TRBJ1-5, with D unresolved. Germline values: CDR1 KGHDR, CDR2 SFDVKD. The CDR3 sequence is 14 residues long. The CDR3 protein is CATSEGSSNQSQHF. CDR3 in DNA: TGTGCCACCAGTGAGGGATCGTCCAATCAGTCCCAGCATTTT.

The CDR3 protein is CASASSQIRGRDTGELFF. In DNA, the CDR3 is TGCGCCAGCGCCAGCAGCCAGATTAGGGGGAGGGACACCGGGGAGCTGTTTTTT. The chain links TRBV4-3 to TRBJ2-2, with D perhaps matching TRBD2 (7 bases). The length of the CDR3 is 18 residues. In germline, CDR1 is LGHNA, CDR2 YSLEER. Deletions cut 8 bases from V and 3 bases from J, with 25 bases between.

The chain employs TRBV2 and TRBJ2-5, with D uncertain. The CDR3 sequence is 12 residues long. V gave up 8 bases and J gave up 5 bases, with 12 bases separating them. Germline V lookup: CDR1 SNHLY, CDR2 FYNNEI. CDR3 region: CASWLTMETQYF. The CDR3 DNA is TGTGCCAGCTGGCTCACTATGGAGACCCAGTACTTC.

V gene TRBV27 combines with J gene TRBJ2-5; 8 bases match TRBD1. V shed 3 bases, J shed 3 bases, and the junction held 9 bases outside the gene matches. Germline V gene lookup returns CDR1 MNHEY and CDR2 SMNVEV (reference sequence). CDR3 length: 16 amino acids. The CDR3 nucleotides read TGTGCCAGCAGTTTCGTTATCAGGGGGCGTAAAGAGACCCAGTACTTC. Protein: CASSFVIRGRKETQYF.

This clonotype appeared a few times. The chain couples TRBV19 to TRBJ1-5; no reliable D call. The CDR3 consists of 15 residues. Germline V gene data show CDR1 as LNHDA and CDR2 as SQIVND (reference sequence). V lost 3 bases and J 0 bases, leaving 9 bases between the germline ends. DNA for the CDR3: TGTGCCAGTAGTATCGGGCTCTTTAGCAATCAGCCCCAGCATTTT. Protein: CASSIGLFSNQPQHF.

As for this clonotype: A much larger clone lies one base from this, so it may be a read error. The genes are TRBV5-1 and TRBJ1-1; TRBD1 aligns across 8 bases. Germline assignment: CDR1 SGHRS and CDR2 YFSETQ. Trimming cost V 4 bases and J 4 bases; bases outside gene matches: 6. The CDR3 is made up of 14 amino acids. CDR3 residues: CASSDGQGITEAFF. CDR3 DNA sequence: TGCGCCAGCAGCGATGGACAGGGTATCACTGAAGCTTTCTTT.

This clonotype was seen at least ten times. The rearrangement joins TRBV6-5 to TRBJ1-2; D is possibly TRBD1 (6 bases). The V and J ends lost 2 bases and 4 bases respectively, with 20 bases between them. From germline, CDR1 is MNHEY and CDR2 SVGAGI. The CDR3 consists of 17 residues. The CDR3 loop reads CASSYGNEGVFGYGYTF. CDR3 DNA sequence: TGTGCCAGCAGTTACGGGAACGAGGGGGTGTTTGGCTATGGCTACACCTTC.

This clonotype was seen at least ten times. V gene TRBV7-6 combines with J gene TRBJ2-7; tentatively, D is TRBD1 (7 bases). There are 15 residues in the CDR3. The V and J ends lost 1 base and 3 bases respectively, with 13 bases between them. Per the germline V gene, CDR1 is SGHVS and CDR2 is FNYEAQ. CDR3 in amino acids: CASSLGQGGIYEQYF. In DNA form, the CDR3 reads TGTGCCAGCAGCTTAGGACAGGGCGGGATCTACGAGCAGTACTTC.

This clonotype was recorded many times. V gene TRBV5-5 combines with J gene TRBJ2-5, with TRBD2 as a possible D gene (6 bases). Trimming cost V 3 bases and J 5 bases, with 20 bases left between them. This CDR3 comprises 16 residues. Looked up from germline, CDR1 is SGHKS and CDR2 is YYEKEE (reference sequence). The CDR3 DNA is TGTGCCAGCAGCTCCATGACGGGACTCCCGGGGGAGACCCAGTACTTC. Protein: CASSSMTGLPGETQYF.

This clonotype was seen many times. CDR3 nucleotide sequence: TGTGCCAGCAGCGTAGCCGGGACGACCTACAATGAGCAGTTCTTC. Amino acids: CASSVAGTTYNEQFF. V gene TRBV9 combines with J gene TRBJ2-1; perhaps D is TRBD1 or TRBD2 (5 bases each). The CDR3 runs to 15 residues. Germline-derived CDR1 and CDR2 are SGDLS and YYNGEE. V lost 0 bases to trimming and J lost 2 bases, with 9 bases between them.

This clonotype was recorded once. The rearrangement joins TRBV20-1 to TRBJ2-7; D is possibly TRBD2 (6 bases). V was pared by 0 bases and J by 4 bases, with 7 bases between. CDR3 length equals 12 residues. Germline CDR1 is DFQATT and CDR2 is SNEGSKA (reference sequence). Here the CDR3 DNA reads TGCAGTGCTAGAGAGGGGGGTTACGAGCAGTACTTC. Its translation: CSAREGGYEQYF.

This clonotype has ten or more counts. The J gene is TRBJ2-1, the V gene TRBV5-1; maybe TRBD1 (6 bases). The CDR3 spans 15 residues. Germline CDR1 reads SGHRS; CDR2 reads YFSETQ. V was clipped by 0 bases and J by 8 bases, with 15 bases between them. The CDR3, as DNA: TGCGCCAGCAGCTTGGCCTTCACAGGGTTGGATGAGCAGTTCTTC. This translates into CASSLAFTGLDEQFF.

Notes on this clonotype: A read error may be the cause here, since a much bigger clone is one base away. V and J are TRBV4-3 and TRBJ2-7, with 7 bases that match TRBD2. Germline CDR1 and CDR2: LGHNA and YSLEER. The CDR3 is 15 amino acids. Trimming cost V 0 bases and J 4 bases; bases outside gene matches: 6. CDR3 DNA: TGCGCCAGCAGCCAAGATTGGGGGGGTGAGTACGAGCAGTACTTC. Protein product: CASSQDWGGEYEQYF.

The table lists this clonotype with a count of one. This may stem from a read error, because a much larger clone lies one nucleotide away. As the CDR3 is not closed by the conserved phenylalanine or tryptophan, this likely results from a read error. The V call is TRBV14, the J call TRBJ2-7, with a possible D match to TRBD2 (5 bases). Trimming removed 3 bases at V and 3 bases at J, with 6 bases between. The CDR3 runs 12 residues. Germline V gene data show CDR1 as SGHDN and CDR2 as FVKESK. CDR3 amino acids: CASSQGSYEQYY. In DNA, the CDR3 is TGTGCCAGCAGCCAGGGGAGCTACGAGCAGTACTAC.

This clonotype was recorded many times. The V and J genes are TRBV6-2 or TRBV6-3 and TRBJ2-1; a possible D gene is TRBD1 (5 bases). The V gene's germline CDR1 is MNHEY and CDR2 SVGEGT. The CDR3 sequence is 16 residues long. V gave up 0 bases and J gave up 9 bases, with 18 bases separating them. The CDR3 DNA reads as TGTGCCAGCAGTTACTCGTGGTCAGGGAAGCCCAGTGAGCAGTTCTTC. Residues: CASSYSWSGKPSEQFF.

About this clonotype: At one end, the junction sequence differs from germline, possibly due to a read error. This sequence joins TRBV5-4 and TRBJ1-4; D uncertain. The germline gives CDR1 SGHNT, CDR2 YYREEE (reference sequence). The CDR3 loop spans 14 amino acids. CDR3 region: CASSGGLFDEKLCF. In DNA, the CDR3 is TGTGCCAGCAGCGGCGGACTATTCGATGAAAAACTGTGTTTT.

This clonotype is classed as medium-sized. The V call is TRBV5-6, the J call TRBJ1-5, with D perhaps TRBD1 (5 bases). The length of the CDR3 is 12 residues. Per germline, CDR1 SGHDT and CDR2 YYEEEE. Trimming shortened V by 2 bases and J by 7 bases, and 7 bases separated the two germline ends. The CDR3 coding sequence is TGTGCCAGCAGCTTTCAGGGCCAGCCCCAGCATTTT. Amino acid sequence: CASSFQGQPQHF. The full variable domain, its missing parts supplied by reference TRBV5-6 and TRBJ1-5, is DAGVTQSPTHLIKTRGQQVTLRCSPKSGHDTVSWYQQALGQGPQFIFQYYEEEERQRGNFPDRFSGHQFPNYSSELNVNALLLGDSALYLCASSFQGQPQHFGDGTRLSIL.

This clonotype was observed at least ten times. The chain links TRBV4-2 to TRBJ1-4, with D possibly TRBD1 on 5 matching bases. The CDR3 has 18 amino acids. The V end lost 1 base, the J end lost 8 bases, and 23 bases lay between the germline ends. Germline assignment: CDR1 LGHNA and CDR2 YNFKEQ. In DNA form, the CDR3 reads TGTGCCAGCAGCCAAGGGACCAGCTTTCGGGGGAGGTTCGAAAAACTGTTTTTT. It yields the protein CASSQGTSFRGRFEKLFF.

This clonotype was picked up many times. The J gene is TRBJ2-7, the V gene TRBV7-2; no definite D call. CDR1 and CDR2 from the germline V gene are SGHTA and FQGNSA. The CDR3 consists of 13 residues. Trimming stripped 3 bases from V and 2 bases from J, with 8 bases between. In nucleotides, the CDR3 is TGTGCCAGCAGCTTGGCGGAAGCCTACGAGCAGTACTTC. It is translated as CASSLAEAYEQYF.

Worth noting for this clonotype: A much larger clone lies one base from this, so it may be a read error. The conserved closing phenylalanine or tryptophan is absent in this CDR3, likely reflecting a read error. The J gene is TRBJ2-7, the V gene TRBV28; D perhaps matches TRBD1 (6 bases). Trimming removed 10 bases at V and 2 bases at J, with 12 bases between. This CDR3 region has 12 residues. Germline V gene data show CDR1 as MDHEN and CDR2 as SYDVKM. CDR3 DNA sequence: TGTGCCATTGCACAGGGCGCCTACGAGCAGTACCTC. It specifies CAIAQGAYEQYL.

The rearrangement joins TRBV5-5 to TRBJ2-7; D may be TRBD1 or TRBD2 (6 bases each). The CDR3 contains 15 residues. V lost 0 bases to trimming and J lost 1 base, with 11 bases between them. CDR1 and CDR2 from the germline V gene are SGHKS and YYEKEE (reference sequence). This CDR3 is CASSLGGALSYEQYF. The CDR3 region has the DNA TGTGCCAGCAGCTTGGGGGGGGCGCTTTCCTACGAGCAGTACTTC.

This clonotype was picked up many times. The gene calls are TRBV7-3 and TRBJ2-1; D gene ambiguous. The V and J ends lost 0 bases and 7 bases respectively, with 22 bases between them. The germline gives CDR1 SGHTA, CDR2 FQGTGA. The CDR3 is 18 residues long. This CDR3 reads CASSLTSPPAPLGNEQFF. As DNA, the CDR3 is TGTGCCAGCAGCTTAACGTCCCCCCCAGCGCCCCTTGGGAATGAGCAGTTCTTC.

This clonotype was recorded many times. The chain couples TRBV27 to TRBJ2-7, with 8 positions matching TRBD2. The germline V gene has CDR1 MNHEY and CDR2 SMNVEV (reference sequence). The CDR3 has 15 amino acids. V lost 6 bases and J lost 5; bases outside the gene matches: 12. For the CDR3, the DNA is TGTGCCAGCAGCTGGAGCGGGAGCTCCGACAACGAGCAGTACTTC. It codes for CASSWSGSSDNEQYF.

In its sample, this clonotype was seen many times. The rearrangement links TRBV13 to TRBJ2-2; 9 bases are a match to TRBD2. V lost 5 bases and J lost 5; bases outside the gene matches: 6. This CDR3 region has 15 residues. Germline V CDR1 and CDR2: PRHDT, FYEKMQ (reference sequence). CDR3 sequence (DNA): TGTGCCAGCAGCATCATAGCGGGAGAGACCGGGGAGCTGTTTTTT. It encodes CASSIIAGETGELFF. The full variable domain, rest sourced from reference TRBV13 and TRBJ2-2, is AAGVIQSPRHLIKEKRETATLKCYPIPRHDTVYWYQQGPGQDPQFLISFYEKMQSDKGSIPDRFSAQQFSDYHSELNMSSLELGDSALYFCASSIIAGETGELFFGEGSRLTVL.

A few counts support this clonotype. The V gene is TRBV20-1, the J gene TRBJ2-7; 10 bases match TRBD2. V lost 6 bases, J lost 2 bases, and 4 bases stayed unmatched. CDR3 length: 13 amino acids. Germline CDR1 DFQATT, CDR2 SNEGSKA (reference sequence). CDR3 coding DNA: TGCAGTGCACGGCTAGCGGGAGCCTACGAGCAGTACTTC. This sequence encodes CSARLAGAYEQYF.

Note on this clonotype: Possible read error: a much larger clone is one base away. The chain is built from TRBV20-1 and TRBJ1-1, with no clear D. This CDR3 is built from 14 residues. Looked up from germline, CDR1 is DFQATT and CDR2 is SNEGSKA (reference sequence). Trimming left V 0 bases short and J 3 bases short, with 11 bases between. CDR3 nucleotide sequence: TGCAGTGCTAGAGAAATGGGCAGTGACACTGAAGCTTTCTTT. It codes for CSAREMGSDTEAFF.

This clonotype was detected ten times or more. This chain uses TRBV7-2 with TRBJ1-3; D is unresolved. Germline CDR1 and CDR2: SGHTA and FQGNSA. The CDR3 is made up of 14 amino acids. Deletions cut 4 bases from V and 3 bases from J, with 10 bases between. Here the CDR3 DNA reads TGTGCCAGCAGCTGGGGAGTCGGTGGAAACACCATATATTTT. Translated, it gives CASSWGVGGNTIYF.

In this sample, this clonotype turned up many times. V gene TRBV7-9 combines with J gene TRBJ2-3; 8 bases line up with TRBD1. Germline V gene data show CDR1 as SEHNR and CDR2 as FQNEAQ (reference sequence). With V trimmed by 4 bases and J by 0 bases, 24 bases remained unmatched. The CDR3 consists of 22 residues. The CDR3 DNA reads TGTGCCAGCAGCTCGACAGGGGCCGGAGTTTACCCAACAATATCTAGCACAGATACGCAGTATTTT. Protein product: CASSSTGAGVYPTISSTDTQYF.

By share, this clonotype ranks as medium-sized. The chain carries TRBV3-1 and TRBJ2-3, with 8 bases that match TRBD2. In germline, CDR1 is LGHDT, CDR2 YNNKEL (reference sequence). This CDR3 contains 16 residues. J gave up 7 bases and V 0 bases, and 9 bases lay outside the gene matches. CDR3 in amino acids: CASSQDSAGGTYTQYF. The DNA for the CDR3 is TGTGCCAGCAGCCAAGATTCGGCGGGAGGAACGTATACGCAGTATTTT.

This clonotype has at least ten counts. V and J are TRBV7-9 and TRBJ2-5; TRBD1 agrees at 8 bases. V was pared by 1 base and J by 7 bases, with 11 bases of the junction left unmatched. Germline V gene sequence: CDR1 SEHNR, CDR2 FQNEAQ (reference sequence). The CDR3 covers 16 residues. CDR3 loop: CASSLDSGQGWWTQYF. CDR3 in DNA: TGTGCCAGCAGCTTAGACAGTGGACAGGGCTGGTGGACCCAGTACTTC.